Shown below are 17 T cell receptor beta chains from a single sample sequenced in a study of cytomegalovirus exposure and HLA in healthy donors. Primers for the PCR totalled 60 Vbeta and 13 Jbeta. TCRdb keeps only in-frame clones here, not all; method: immunoSEQ multiplex PCR. Its listing shows 120,000 to 150,000 clones. Specimen: PBMCs. The origin of the receptors is a woman aged 45 to 65 in good health and CMV-seronegative.

V usage is TRBV4-2 and J usage is TRBJ2-3; 8 nucleotides align to TRBD2. Trimming removed 1 base from V and 6 bases from J; junction bases left unmatched: 9. CDR3 length: 16 amino acids. CDR1 and CDR2 from the germline V gene are LGHNA and YNFKEQ. CDR3 nucleotide sequence: TGTGCCAGCAGCCAAGTCCATAGCGGGGCGGAGGATACGCAGTATTTT. Its protein is CASSQVHSGAEDTQYF.

The V call is TRBV7-2, the J call TRBJ1-6; 7 nucleotides agree with TRBD1. With 4 bases clipped from V and 8 bases from J, the junction kept 8 bases outside the gene matches. The V gene's germline CDR1 is SGHTA and CDR2 FQGNSA. This CDR3 is built from 15 residues. CDR3 loop: CASSSGGGMDSPLHF. The DNA for the CDR3 is TGTGCCAGCAGCTCAGGAGGGGGCATGGATTCACCCCTCCACTTT.

The chain uses TRBV30 and TRBJ1-1; unclear D gene. The germline gives CDR1 GTSNPN, CDR2 SVGIG (reference sequence). CDR3 size: 15 residues. V lost 0 bases and J lost 0, with 11 bases in between. The CDR3 reads CAWSVRGGMNTEAFF. CDR3 coding DNA: TGTGCCTGGAGTGTTCGGGGAGGGATGAACACTGAAGCTTTCTTT.

The chain uses TRBV18 and TRBJ1-2, with D perhaps TRBD1 (6 bases). CDR3 size: 12 residues. Germline V lookup: CDR1 KGHSH, CDR2 LQKENI. V was clipped by 9 bases and J by 8 bases, with 16 bases between them. This CDR3 reads CASSYRDSGYTF. CDR3 nucleotides: TGTGCCAGTTCATACAGGGATAGCGGCTACACCTTC.

The V call is TRBV11-1, the J call TRBJ1-4, with 10 bases lining up with TRBD1. Trimming removed 5 bases from V and 8 bases from J; junction bases left unmatched: 14. This CDR3 has 17 residues. The germline CDR1 and CDR2 sequences are SGHAT and FQDESV (reference sequence). The CDR3: CASSARDRGGKEEKLFF. CDR3 in DNA: TGTGCCAGCAGCGCCCGGGACAGGGGAGGAAAGGAAGAAAAACTGTTTTTT.

The DNA of the CDR3 is TGTGCCAGCAGTTTGAAAGAGGAAGCTTTCTTT. Protein product: CASSLKEEAFF. V and J are TRBV28 and TRBJ1-1; D is uncertain. The CDR3 contains 11 residues. Germline values: CDR1 MDHEN, CDR2 SYDVKM. Deletions cut 3 bases from V and 8 bases from J, with 7 bases between.

The CDR3 loop reads CASSSPLGANVLTF. CDR3 DNA: TGTGCCAGCAGCTCCCCCTTGGGGGCCAACGTCCTGACTTTC. V is TRBV7-3 and J is TRBJ2-6, with D hard to call. Looked up from germline, CDR1 is SGHTA and CDR2 is FQGTGA. The V gene lost 4 bases and the J gene lost 4 bases, with 8 bases spanning the gap. The CDR3 has 14 residues.

The CDR3 DNA is TGTGCCAGCTCCCTGGCTGTTATCAATGAGCAGTTCTTC. Amino acids: CASSLAVINEQFF. This chain joins TRBV18 and TRBJ2-1, with D unclear. Germline loops: CDR1 KGHSH, CDR2 LQKENI. CDR3 length: 13 amino acids. V was clipped by 6 bases and J by 6 bases, with 12 bases between them.

The chain couples TRBV7-8 to TRBJ2-7; D possibly corresponds to TRBD2 (6 bases). CDR1 SGHVS and CDR2 FQNEAQ come from the germline V gene. Trimming left V 5 bases short and J 3 bases short, with 14 bases between. The CDR3 has 14 amino acids. CDR3 loop: CASSRGTGNYEQYF. The CDR3 DNA reads TGTGCCAGCAGCCGCGGGACTGGGAACTACGAGCAGTACTTC.

About this clone itself: One junction end disagrees with the germline gene, perhaps due to a read error. This chain connects TRBV5-4 to TRBJ1-1; tentative D call: TRBD1 (6 bases). Per germline, CDR1 SGHNT and CDR2 YYREEE (reference sequence). The CDR3 length is 11 residues. CDR3: CASSLPDRLQF. The CDR3 nucleotides are TGTGCCAGCAGCTTGCCGGACAGACTACAATTT.

This chain joins TRBV7-9 and TRBJ1-2, with D unclear. V was trimmed by 6 bases and J by 2 bases, leaving 19 bases between them. The CDR3 spans 16 residues. Germline CDR1 SEHNR, CDR2 FQNEAQ (reference sequence). CDR3 nucleotides: TGTGCCAGCAGGAACTCCTCTCTGAAGTGGAACTATGGCTACACCTTC. Protein sequence: CASRNSSLKWNYGYTF.

The chain is built from TRBV18 and TRBJ2-7; 7 bases agree with TRBD2. V shed 3 bases and J 2 bases; nucleotides not matched to a gene: 1. There are 13 residues in the CDR3. The germline V gene has CDR1 KGHSH and CDR2 LQKENI. Written as DNA, the CDR3 is TGTGCCAGCTCACCCCGGGAGGCCTACGAGCAGTACTTC. Protein product: CASSPREAYEQYF.

The chain employs TRBV5-5 and TRBJ2-1; D may be TRBD1 (6 bases). CDR3 length: 16 amino acids. The ends were cut back, 2 bases at V and 4 bases at J, with 16 bases in the middle. The V gene's germline CDR1 is SGHKS and CDR2 YYEKEE (reference sequence). For the CDR3, the DNA is TGTGCCAGCAGCTTCTTCGTTGGGACATCATACAATGAGCAGTTCTTC. Protein product: CASSFFVGTSYNEQFF.

This chain joins TRBV5-1 and TRBJ2-3; possible D gene TRBD2, 6 bases. V lost 4 bases and J lost 1, with 10 bases in between. Germline-derived CDR1 and CDR2 are SGHRS and YFSETQ. The CDR3 loop spans 14 amino acids. In DNA, the CDR3 is TGCGCCAGCAGCATAAGGGAGGGCACAGATACGCAGTATTTT. Encoded protein: CASSIREGTDTQYF.

V is TRBV9 and J is TRBJ2-1; D may be TRBD2 (6 bases). V was trimmed by 2 bases and J by 12 bases, leaving 18 bases between them. The CDR3 extends over 14 amino acids. Germline values: CDR1 SGDLS, CDR2 YYNGEE. The CDR3 reads CASSVGTSIQLQFF. CDR3 coding DNA: TGTGCCAGCAGCGTTGGGACTTCCATACAGTTGCAGTTCTTC.

V is TRBV12-2 and J is TRBJ1-2; the table assigns TRBD1, which was not confirmed against the DNA. TRBV12-2 is annotated as a pseudogene. The CDR3 totals 15 residues. The chain's CDR3 is CASREDRGPNYGYTF. CDR3 nucleotide sequence: TGTGCAAGTCGCGAGGACAGGGGGCCTAACTATGGCTACACCTTC.

The CDR3 region is CASSVRGEDYGYTF. Here the CDR3 DNA reads TGTGCCAGCAGTGTAAGGGGTGAGGACTATGGCTACACCTTC. The J gene is TRBJ1-2, the V gene TRBV2, with a tentative D call TRBD1 (5 bases). Trimming removed 4 bases from V and 3 bases from J, with 12 bases in between. The CDR3 sequence is 14 residues long. Germline lookup yields CDR1 SNHLY and CDR2 FYNNEI.